The rows below give T cell receptor beta chains drawn from one sample of a study of CD8+ T cells in alopecia areata. Generated by immunoSEQ multiplex PCR, the TCRdb table keeps only in-frame clones and is missing some. The table lists 15,000 to 20,000 clones, approximately 59% of them singletons. Here the sequenced sample was skin, taken at week 4, from a patient treated with tofacitinib. The receptors originated from a human donor with alopecia areata. Both conserved end residues are part of each CDR3. D genes are given only for firm matches. Some rows mark clone size as missing; the rest say once, few, many or name a class of expanded clone.

CDR3 protein,CDR3 DNA,clone size,D gene,V gene,J gene
CASTLSGANQPQHF,TGTGCCAGCACCTTAAGTGGGGCAAATCAGCCCCAGCATTTT,.,.,TRBV6-1,TRBJ1-5
CASSFISGGLDTQYF,TGTGCCAGCAGCTTTATTAGCGGGGGGTTAGATACGCAGTATTTT,medium-sized,TRBD2,TRBV28,TRBJ2-3
CASSTFGPRGSNQPQHF,TGTGCCAGCAGCACCTTCGGGCCTCGGGGTAGCAATCAGCCCCAGCATTTT,.,.,TRBV28,TRBJ1-5
CASSLEGKGTYEQYF,TGTGCCAGCAGTTTAGAGGGGAAAGGAACCTACGAGCAGTACTTC,.,.,TRBV28,TRBJ2-7
CSPRGRGAQTYEQYF,TGCAGCCCACGAGGGCGGGGGGCGCAGACCTACGAACAGTACTTC,.,TRBD2,TRBV29-1,TRBJ2-7
CASSLNAGANTEAFF,TGTGCCAGCAGCTTAAATGCAGGGGCGAACACTGAAGCTTTCTTT,.,.,TRBV7-3,TRBJ1-1
CASSRPQGYEQYF,TGCGCCAGCAGCCGACCCCAGGGTTACGAGCAGTACTTC,.,.,TRBV5-1,TRBJ2-7
CASGTGVYQPQHF,TGTGCCAGTGGCACCGGGGTCTATCAGCCCCAGCATTTT,few,.,TRBV19,TRBJ1-5
CASSQDRNLLVTDTQYF,TGTGCCAGCAGCCAAGATCGCAACCTCCTGGTCACAGATACGCAGTATTTT,few,.,TRBV4-2,TRBJ2-3
CASSLVGAGGDTQYF,TGTGCCAGCAGCTTAGTCGGAGCGGGGGGAGATACGCAGTATTTT,once,TRBD2,TRBV13,TRBJ2-3
CASFKRGGLETQYF,TGTGCCAGCTTCAAGCGGGGGGGCTTGGAGACCCAGTACTTC,few,TRBD2,TRBV28,TRBJ2-5
CASSLVRDRLNNSPLHF,TGTGCCAGCAGCTTGGTCAGAGACAGGCTTAATAATTCACCCCTCCACTTT,few,.,TRBV7-9,TRBJ1-6
CASGIGSSQPQHF,TGTGCCAGCGGGATTGGGTCGAGTCAGCCCCAGCATTTT,few,.,TRBV28,TRBJ1-5
CASSSGGRNEKLFF,TGTGCCAGCAGTTCAGGGGGGCGGAATGAAAAACTGTTTTTT,few,TRBD1,TRBV28,TRBJ1-4
CASSLGGGNSPLHF,TGTGCCAGCAGCTTAGGCGGAGGGAATTCACCCCTCCACTTT,.,.,TRBV7-9,TRBJ1-6
CASSPSRTDTQYF,TGCGCCAGCAGCCCTAGTAGAACAGATACGCAGTATTTT,few,.,TRBV5-1,TRBJ2-3
CASSLHPDYVVRDGYTF,TGCGCCAGCAGCCTACATCCGGATTATGTCGTTCGGGATGGCTACACCTTC,.,.,TRBV5-1,TRBJ1-2
CAISELQGDGTEAFF,TGTGCCATCAGTGAGCTACAGGGAGATGGAACTGAAGCTTTCTTT,few,.,TRBV10-3,TRBJ1-1
CASSPKGQSADTQYF,TGTGCCAGCAGCCCCAAAGGGCAGTCAGCAGATACGCAGTATTTT,.,.,TRBV5-5,TRBJ2-3
CASSLGSAGGGEQFF,TGTGCCAGCAGCTTGGGCTCAGCGGGGGGCGGGGAGCAGTTCTTC,few,TRBD2,TRBV5-4,TRBJ2-1
CASKERLFF,TGCGCCAGCAAAGAGCGGCTGTTTTTT,.,.,TRBV5-1,TRBJ2-2
CASSTGTAGEQYF,TGCGCCAGCAGCACCGGGACCGCGGGAGAGCAGTACTTC,once,.,TRBV5-1,TRBJ2-7
CASSSLGTFQETQYF,TGTGCCAGCAGTTCTCTCGGGACCTTCCAAGAGACCCAGTACTTC,.,.,TRBV6-5,TRBJ2-5
CASSPDRDSNQPQHF,TGTGCCAGCAGTCCCGACAGGGATAGCAATCAGCCCCAGCATTTT,.,TRBD1,TRBV6-5,TRBJ1-5
CASSPLAGGKNTEAFF,TGTGCCAGCAGCCCACTCGCAGGGGGAAAGAACACTGAAGCTTTCTTT,few,TRBD1,TRBV11-2,TRBJ1-1
CASSQGPLGQPQHF,TGCGCCAGCAGCCAAGGTCCCCTCGGGCAGCCCCAGCATTTT,.,.,TRBV4-1,TRBJ1-5
CATNDGTSEQQYF,TGCGCCACCAACGATGGGACTAGCGAGCAGCAGTACTTC,few,TRBD2,TRBV5-1,TRBJ2-7
CASSVGRLAGVTDTQYF,TGTGCCAGCAGCGTAGGTCGACTAGCGGGGGTCACAGATACGCAGTATTTT,.,TRBD2,TRBV9,TRBJ2-3
CASSPAGDRFRNIQYF,TGTGCCAGCTCACCAGCGGGCGACAGGTTCCGAAACATTCAGTACTTC,.,.,TRBV18,TRBJ2-4
CASSHHGRTGSGYTF,TGCGCCAGCAGCCACCATGGGAGGACAGGGTCTGGCTACACCTTC,.,TRBD1,TRBV4-3,TRBJ1-2
CASSIERGDTQYF,TGTGCCAGTAGTATAGAGAGGGGGGATACGCAGTATTTT,.,.,TRBV19,TRBJ2-3